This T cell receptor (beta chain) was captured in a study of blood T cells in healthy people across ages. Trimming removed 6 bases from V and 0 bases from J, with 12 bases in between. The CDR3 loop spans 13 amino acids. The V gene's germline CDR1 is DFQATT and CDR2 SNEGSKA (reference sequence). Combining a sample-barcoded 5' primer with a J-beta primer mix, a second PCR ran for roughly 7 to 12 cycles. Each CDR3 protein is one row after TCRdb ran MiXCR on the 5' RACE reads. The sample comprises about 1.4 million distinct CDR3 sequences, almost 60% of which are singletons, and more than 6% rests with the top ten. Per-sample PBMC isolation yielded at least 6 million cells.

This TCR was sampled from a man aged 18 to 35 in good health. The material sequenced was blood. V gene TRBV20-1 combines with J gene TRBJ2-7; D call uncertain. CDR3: CSATGASSYEQYF. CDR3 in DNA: TGCAGTGCCACGGGTGCGAGCTCCTACGAGCAGTACTTC.